One T cell receptor beta chain is described in this entry. The antigen is undetermined. The entry originates in a study of cytomegalovirus exposure and HLA in healthy donors. Broader study findings: For most subjects, TCR beta sequences were reported to predict HLA-A and HLA-B alleles with accuracy.

The PCR was carried out with 60 Vbeta primers and 13 Jbeta primers. Data came from immunoSEQ multiplex PCR; TCRdb stores just in-frame clones and leaves some out. The sample includes about 60,000 clones, 70% to 80% of them seen just once. Sequencing was carried out using PBMCs. This TCR derives from a woman aged 60 to 75 in good health and CMV-seropositive.

CDR3 bases: TGTGCCAGCAGCCAAGATGGCCGTCGGCTAGCGGGGGGCTTCCTCCAAGAGACCCAGTACTTC. It specifies CASSQDGRRLAGGFLQETQYF. The rearrangement joins TRBV4-2 to TRBJ2-5; 11 bases are shared with TRBD2. V lost 0 bases, J lost 1 base, and 16 bases stayed unmatched. CDR1 and CDR2 from the germline V gene are LGHNA and YNFKEQ. CDR3 length equals 21 residues.